One T cell receptor (beta chain) is described in this entry. Its antigen is as yet unknown. At one end, the junction sequence differs from germline, possibly due to a read error. Using its own MiXCR run on the reads, TCRdb lists one record per CDR3 protein. The sample lists 560,000 or so distinct CDR3 sequences, approximately 15% occurring once. Germline CDR1 MNHEY, CDR2 SVGEGT. The CDR3 is 12 residues long. This entry is derived from a study of T cell repertoires in cytomegalovirus infection. In the study overall: CMV infection plus the matching HLA type was flagged by public TCR beta signatures.

Study-level findings and limits: HLA-C-restricted, CMV-specific TCR beta clonotypes were dominant ex vivo. Summed frequency of shared TCR beta families picked out CMV carriers who also had the relevant HLA.

The sample comprised CD8+ T cells from PBMCs. The sequence was collected from a human donor in good health (CMV status not recorded). Some clones in this sample may be carry-over from other donors' samples. The chain combines TRBV6-2 or TRBV6-3 with TRBJ1-2; D might be TRBD1 (5 bases). The CDR3 DNA reads as TGTGCCAGCACTTACAGCAGGGATGGCTACACCTTC. Amino acid sequence: CASTYSRDGYTF.